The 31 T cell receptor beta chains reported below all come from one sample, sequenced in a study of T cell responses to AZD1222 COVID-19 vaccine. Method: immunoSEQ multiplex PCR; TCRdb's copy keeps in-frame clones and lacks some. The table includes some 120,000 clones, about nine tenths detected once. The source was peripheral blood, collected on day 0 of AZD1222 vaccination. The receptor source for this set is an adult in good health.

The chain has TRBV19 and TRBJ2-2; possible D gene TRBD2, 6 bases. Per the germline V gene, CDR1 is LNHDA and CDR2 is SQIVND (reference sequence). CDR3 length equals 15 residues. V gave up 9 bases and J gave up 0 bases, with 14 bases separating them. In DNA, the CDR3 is TGTGCCAGCCGGGGGAGCGGAACGAACACCGGGGAGCTGTTTTTT. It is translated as CASRGSGTNTGELFF.

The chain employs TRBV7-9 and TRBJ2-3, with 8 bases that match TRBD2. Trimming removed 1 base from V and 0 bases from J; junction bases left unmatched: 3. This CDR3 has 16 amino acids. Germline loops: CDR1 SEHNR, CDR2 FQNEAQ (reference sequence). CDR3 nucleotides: TGTGCCAGCAGCTTAGGGTCTAGCGGGAGCACAGATACGCAGTATTTT. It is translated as CASSLGSSGSTDTQYF.

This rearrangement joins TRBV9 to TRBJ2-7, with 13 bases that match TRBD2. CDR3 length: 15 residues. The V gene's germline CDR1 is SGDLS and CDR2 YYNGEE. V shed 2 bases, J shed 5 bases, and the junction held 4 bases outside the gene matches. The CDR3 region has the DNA TGTGCCAGCAGCGTTTCTGGGACTAGCGGGGACGAGCAGTACTTC. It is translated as CASSVSGTSGDEQYF.

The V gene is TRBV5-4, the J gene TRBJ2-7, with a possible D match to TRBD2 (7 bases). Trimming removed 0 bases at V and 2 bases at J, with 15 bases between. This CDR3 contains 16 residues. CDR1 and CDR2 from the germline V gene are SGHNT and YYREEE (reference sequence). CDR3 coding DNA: TGTGCCAGCAGCTTGGGGGGGGCTAGCGGAACCTACGAGCAGTACTTC. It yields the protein CASSLGGASGTYEQYF.

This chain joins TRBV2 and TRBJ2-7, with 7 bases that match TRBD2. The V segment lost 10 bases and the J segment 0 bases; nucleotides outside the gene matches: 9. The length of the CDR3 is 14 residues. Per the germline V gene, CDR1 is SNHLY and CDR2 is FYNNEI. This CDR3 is CATLDGGGSYEQYF. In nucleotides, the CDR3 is TGTGCCACCCTGGATGGCGGGGGCTCCTACGAGCAGTACTTC.

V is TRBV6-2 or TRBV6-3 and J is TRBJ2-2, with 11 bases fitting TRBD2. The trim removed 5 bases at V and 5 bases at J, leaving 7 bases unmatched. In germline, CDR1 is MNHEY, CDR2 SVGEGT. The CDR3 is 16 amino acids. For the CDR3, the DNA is TGTGCCAGCAGTCTAGCGGGGGGCCCTTCTACCGGGGAGCTGTTTTTT. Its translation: CASSLAGGPSTGELFF.

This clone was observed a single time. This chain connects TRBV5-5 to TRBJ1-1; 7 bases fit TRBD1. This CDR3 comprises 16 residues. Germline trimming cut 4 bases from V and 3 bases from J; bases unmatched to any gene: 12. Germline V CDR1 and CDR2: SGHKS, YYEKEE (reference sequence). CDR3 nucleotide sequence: TGTGCCAGCAGCGCTCGTGGTCAGGGGGAGGACACTGAAGCTTTCTTT. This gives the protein CASSARGQGEDTEAFF.

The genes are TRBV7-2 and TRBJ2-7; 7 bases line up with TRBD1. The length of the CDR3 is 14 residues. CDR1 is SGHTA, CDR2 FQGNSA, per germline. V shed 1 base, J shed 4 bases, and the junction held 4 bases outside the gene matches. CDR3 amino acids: CASSLVEGQYEQYF. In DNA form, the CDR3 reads TGTGCCAGCAGCTTAGTTGAGGGACAGTACGAGCAGTACTTC.

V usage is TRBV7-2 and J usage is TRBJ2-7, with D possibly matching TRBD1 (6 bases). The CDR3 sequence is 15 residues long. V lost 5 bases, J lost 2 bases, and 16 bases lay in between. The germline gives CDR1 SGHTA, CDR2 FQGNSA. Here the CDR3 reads CASSQSPTGTYEQYF. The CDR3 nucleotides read TGTGCCAGCAGCCAAAGCCCCACAGGGACCTACGAGCAGTACTTC.

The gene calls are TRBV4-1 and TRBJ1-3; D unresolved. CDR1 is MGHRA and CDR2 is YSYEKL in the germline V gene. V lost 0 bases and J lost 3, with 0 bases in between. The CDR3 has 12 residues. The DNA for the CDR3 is TGCGCCAGCAGCCAAGATGGAAACACCATATATTTT. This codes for CASSQDGNTIYF.

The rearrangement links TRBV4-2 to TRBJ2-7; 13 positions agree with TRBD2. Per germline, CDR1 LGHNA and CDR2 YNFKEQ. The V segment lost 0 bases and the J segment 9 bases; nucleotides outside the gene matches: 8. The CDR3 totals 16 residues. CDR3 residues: CASSQDPTSGGALQYF. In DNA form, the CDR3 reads TGTGCCAGCAGCCAAGATCCCACTAGCGGGGGGGCTTTGCAGTACTTC.

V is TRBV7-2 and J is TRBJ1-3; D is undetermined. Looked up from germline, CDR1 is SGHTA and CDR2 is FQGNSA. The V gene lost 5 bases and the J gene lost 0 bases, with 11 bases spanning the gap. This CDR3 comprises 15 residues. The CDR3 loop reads CASSTYGGSGNTIYF. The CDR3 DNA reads TGTGCCAGCAGCACATACGGTGGCTCTGGAAACACCATATATTTT. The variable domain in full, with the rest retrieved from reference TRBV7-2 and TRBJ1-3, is GAGVSQSPSNKVTEKGKDVELRCDPISGHTALYWYRQSLGQGLEFLIYFQGNSAPDKSGLPSDRFSAERTGGSVSTLTIQRTQQEDSAVYLCASSTYGGSGNTIYFGEGSWLTVV.

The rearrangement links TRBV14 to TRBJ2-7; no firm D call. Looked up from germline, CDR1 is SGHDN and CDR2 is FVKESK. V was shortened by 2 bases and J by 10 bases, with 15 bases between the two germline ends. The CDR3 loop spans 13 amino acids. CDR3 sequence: CASSQTARAEQYF. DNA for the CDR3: TGTGCCAGCAGCCAAACTGCTAGGGCGGAACAGTACTTC.

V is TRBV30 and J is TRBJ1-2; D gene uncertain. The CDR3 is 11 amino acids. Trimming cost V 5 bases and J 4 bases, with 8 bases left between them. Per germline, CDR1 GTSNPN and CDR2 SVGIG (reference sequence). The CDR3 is CAWGPSYGYTF. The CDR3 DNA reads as TGTGCCTGGGGGCCAAGCTATGGCTACACCTTC.

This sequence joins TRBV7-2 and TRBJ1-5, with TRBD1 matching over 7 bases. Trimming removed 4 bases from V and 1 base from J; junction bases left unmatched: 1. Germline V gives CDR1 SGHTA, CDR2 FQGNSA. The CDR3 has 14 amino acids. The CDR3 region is CASSWTGSNQPQHF. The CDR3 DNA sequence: TGTGCCAGCAGCTGGACAGGAAGCAATCAGCCCCAGCATTTT. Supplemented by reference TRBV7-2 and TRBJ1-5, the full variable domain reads GAGVSQSPSNKVTEKGKDVELRCDPISGHTALYWYRQSLGQGLEFLIYFQGNSAPDKSGLPSDRFSAERTGGSVSTLTIQRTQQEDSAVYLCASSWTGSNQPQHFGDGTRLSIL.

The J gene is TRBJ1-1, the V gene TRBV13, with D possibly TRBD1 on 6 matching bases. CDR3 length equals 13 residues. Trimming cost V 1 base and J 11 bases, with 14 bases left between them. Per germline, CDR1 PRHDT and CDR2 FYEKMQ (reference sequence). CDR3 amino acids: CASSLAGAFLAFF. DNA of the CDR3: TGTGCCAGCAGCTTAGCGGGGGCGTTTTTGGCTTTCTTT.

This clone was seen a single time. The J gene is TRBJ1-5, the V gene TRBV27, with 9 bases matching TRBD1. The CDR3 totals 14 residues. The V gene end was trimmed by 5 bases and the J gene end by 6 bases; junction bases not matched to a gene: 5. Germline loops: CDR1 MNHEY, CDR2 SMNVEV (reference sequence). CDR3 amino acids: CASSPDRGGQPQHF. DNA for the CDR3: TGTGCCAGCAGTCCCGACAGGGGGGGTCAGCCCCAGCATTTT.

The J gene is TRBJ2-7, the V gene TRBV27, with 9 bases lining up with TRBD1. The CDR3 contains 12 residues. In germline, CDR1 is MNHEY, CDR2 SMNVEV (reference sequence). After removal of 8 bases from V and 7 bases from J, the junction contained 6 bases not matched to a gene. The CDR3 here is CASVTGGGEQYF. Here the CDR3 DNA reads TGTGCCAGCGTCACAGGGGGCGGTGAGCAGTACTTC.

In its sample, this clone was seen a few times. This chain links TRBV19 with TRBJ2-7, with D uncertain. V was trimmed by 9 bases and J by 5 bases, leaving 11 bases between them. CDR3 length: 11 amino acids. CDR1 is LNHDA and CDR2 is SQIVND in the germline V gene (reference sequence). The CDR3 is CASGRGNEQYF. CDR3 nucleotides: TGTGCCAGCGGTCGAGGAAACGAGCAGTACTTC. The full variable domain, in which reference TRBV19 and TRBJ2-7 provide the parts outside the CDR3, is DGGITQSPKYLFRKEGQNVTLSCEQNLNHDAMYWYRQDPGQGLRLIYYSQIVNDFQKGDIAEGYSVSREKKESFPLTVTSAQKNPTAFYLCASGRGNEQYFGPGTRLTVT.

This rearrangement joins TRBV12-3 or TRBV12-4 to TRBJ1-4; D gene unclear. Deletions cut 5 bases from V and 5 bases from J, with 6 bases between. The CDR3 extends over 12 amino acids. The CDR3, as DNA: TGTGCCAGCAGTGACCCGAATGAAAAACTGTTTTTT. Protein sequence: CASSDPNEKLFF.

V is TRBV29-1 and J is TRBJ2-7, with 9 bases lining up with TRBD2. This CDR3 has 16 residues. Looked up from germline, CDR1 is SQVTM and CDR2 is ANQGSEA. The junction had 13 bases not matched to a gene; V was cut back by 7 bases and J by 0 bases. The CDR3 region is CSAANQGTSRSYEQYF. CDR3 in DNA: TGCAGCGCCGCGAACCAAGGGACTAGCCGCTCCTACGAGCAGTACTTC.

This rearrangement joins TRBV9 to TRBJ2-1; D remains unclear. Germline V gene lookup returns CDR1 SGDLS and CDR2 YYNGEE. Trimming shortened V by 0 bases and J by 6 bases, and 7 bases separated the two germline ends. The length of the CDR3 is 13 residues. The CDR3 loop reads CASSVAPFNEQFF. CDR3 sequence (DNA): TGTGCCAGCAGCGTAGCGCCTTTCAATGAGCAGTTCTTC.

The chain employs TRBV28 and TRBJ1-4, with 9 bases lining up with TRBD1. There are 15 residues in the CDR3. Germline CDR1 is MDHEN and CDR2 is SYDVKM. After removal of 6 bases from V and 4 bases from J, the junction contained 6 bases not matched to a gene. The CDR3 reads CASSDPGQGNEKLFF. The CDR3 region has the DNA TGTGCCAGCAGCGACCCGGGACAGGGTAATGAAAAACTGTTTTTT.

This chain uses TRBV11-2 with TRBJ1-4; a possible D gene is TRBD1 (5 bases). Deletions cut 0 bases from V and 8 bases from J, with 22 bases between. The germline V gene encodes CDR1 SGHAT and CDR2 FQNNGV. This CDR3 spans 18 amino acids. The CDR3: CASSLERLPQGAGEKLFF. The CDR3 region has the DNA TGTGCCAGCAGCTTAGAAAGACTCCCTCAAGGGGCTGGGGAAAAACTGTTTTTT.

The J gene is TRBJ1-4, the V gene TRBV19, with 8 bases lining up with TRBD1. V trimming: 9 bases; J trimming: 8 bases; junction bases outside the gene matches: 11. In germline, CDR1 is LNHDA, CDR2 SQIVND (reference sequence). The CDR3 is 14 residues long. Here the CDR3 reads CASHLGQEWEKLFF. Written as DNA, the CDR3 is TGTGCCAGCCACTTGGGACAGGAATGGGAAAAACTGTTTTTT. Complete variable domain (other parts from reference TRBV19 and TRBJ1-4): DGGITQSPKYLFRKEGQNVTLSCEQNLNHDAMYWYRQDPGQGLRLIYYSQIVNDFQKGDIAEGYSVSREKKESFPLTVTSAQKNPTAFYLCASHLGQEWEKLFFGSGTQLSVL.

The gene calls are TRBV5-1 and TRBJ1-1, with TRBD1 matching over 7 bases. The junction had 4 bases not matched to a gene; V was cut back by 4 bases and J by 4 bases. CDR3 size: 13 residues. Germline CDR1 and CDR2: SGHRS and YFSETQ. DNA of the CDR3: TGCGCCAGCAGCACCCCAGGGGGCACTGAAGCTTTCTTT. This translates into CASSTPGGTEAFF. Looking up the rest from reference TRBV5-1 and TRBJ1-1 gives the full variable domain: KAGVTQTPRYLIKTRGQQVTLSCSPISGHRSVSWYQQTPGQGLQFLFEYFSETQRNKGNFPGRFSGRQFSNSRSEMNVSTLELGDSALYLCASSTPGGTEAFFGQGTRLTVV.

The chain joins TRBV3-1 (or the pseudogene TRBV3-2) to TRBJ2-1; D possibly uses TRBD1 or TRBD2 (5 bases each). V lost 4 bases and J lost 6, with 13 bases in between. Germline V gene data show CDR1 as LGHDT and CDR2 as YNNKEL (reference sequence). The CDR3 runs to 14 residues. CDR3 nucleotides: TGTGCCAGCAGCCGCGCCGGGGCGTCCAATGAGCAGTTCTTC. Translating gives CASSRAGASNEQFF.

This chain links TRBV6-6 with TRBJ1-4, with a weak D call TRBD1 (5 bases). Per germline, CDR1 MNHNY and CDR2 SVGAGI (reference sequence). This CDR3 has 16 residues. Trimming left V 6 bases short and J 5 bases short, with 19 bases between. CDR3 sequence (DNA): TGTGCCAGCAGCTCGGGGGGTGGCGGGCGCAATGAAAAACTGTTTTTT. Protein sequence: CASSSGGGGRNEKLFF.

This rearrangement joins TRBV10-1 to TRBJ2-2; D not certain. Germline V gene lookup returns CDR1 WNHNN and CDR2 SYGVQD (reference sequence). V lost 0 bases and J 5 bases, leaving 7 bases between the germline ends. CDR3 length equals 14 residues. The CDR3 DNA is TGCGCCAGCAGTGAGTCGAAGGGAACCGGGGAGCTGTTTTTT. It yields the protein CASSESKGTGELFF.

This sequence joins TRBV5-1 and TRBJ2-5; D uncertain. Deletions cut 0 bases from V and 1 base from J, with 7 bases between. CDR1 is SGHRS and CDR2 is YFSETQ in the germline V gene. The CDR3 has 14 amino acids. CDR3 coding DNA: TGCGCCAGCAGCTTGGCCGTGGGCCAAGAGACCCAGTACTTC. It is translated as CASSLAVGQETQYF.

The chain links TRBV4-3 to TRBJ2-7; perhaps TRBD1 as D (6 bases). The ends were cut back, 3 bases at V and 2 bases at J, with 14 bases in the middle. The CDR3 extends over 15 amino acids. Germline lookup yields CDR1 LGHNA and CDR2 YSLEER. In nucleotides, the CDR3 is TGCGCCAGCAGCCAGGATACAGGGCGCGCCTACGAGCAGTACTTC. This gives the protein CASSQDTGRAYEQYF.